This T cell receptor beta chain was retrieved from a study of cytomegalovirus exposure and HLA in healthy donors. The overall study: The platform used for the roughly 120 validation repertoires matched that of the 650 to 750 first-cohort repertoires, a later analysis reported.

With respect to this clone: The target antigen is unknown.

Some clones are missing from TCRdb's copy, which holds only in-frame ones; the method was immunoSEQ multiplex PCR. The sample has around 190,000 clones, roughly 81% seen once. The study's findings and limits: The classifier, whose performance was assessed in both the original and validation cohorts, reportedly diagnosed cytomegalovirus status with high specificity and sensitivity. Rarity characterized most TCR sequences, yet some public TCRs appeared in many donors. First-cohort TCR clusters were later found to tend to co-occur in the approximately 120 validation repertoires.

The sample comprised PBMCs. The receptor's source is a woman aged 25 to 45 in good health and CMV-seronegative.

Written as DNA, the CDR3 is TGTGCCAGCAGTTTTCTGGGACTAGCGGGGGGGCGCAATGAGCAGTTCTTC. Its translation is CASSFLGLAGGRNEQFF. The chain carries TRBV28 and TRBJ2-1, with TRBD2 matching 16 bases. V lost 3 bases to trimming and J lost 6 bases; unmatched junction nucleotides: 5. CDR3 length: 17 amino acids. CDR1 is MDHEN and CDR2 is SYDVKM in the germline V gene. Variable domain in full (rest from reference TRBV28 and TRBJ2-1): DVKVTQSSRYLVKRTGEKVFLECVQDMDHENMFWYRQDPGLGLRLIYFSYDVKMKEKGDIPEGYSVSREKKERFSLILESASTNQTSMYLCASSFLGLAGGRNEQFFGPGTRLTVL.